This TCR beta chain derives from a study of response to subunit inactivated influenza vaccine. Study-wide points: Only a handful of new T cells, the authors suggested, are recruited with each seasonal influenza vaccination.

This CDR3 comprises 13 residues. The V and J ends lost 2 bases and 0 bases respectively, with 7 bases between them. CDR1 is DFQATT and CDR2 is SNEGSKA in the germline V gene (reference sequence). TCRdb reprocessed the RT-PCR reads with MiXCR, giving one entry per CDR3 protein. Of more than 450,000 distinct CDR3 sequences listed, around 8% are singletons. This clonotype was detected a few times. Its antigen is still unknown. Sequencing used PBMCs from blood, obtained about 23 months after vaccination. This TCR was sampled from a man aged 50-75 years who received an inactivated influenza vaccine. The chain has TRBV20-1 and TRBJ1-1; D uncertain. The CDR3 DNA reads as TGCAGTGCTAGACCGCGCCTGAACACTGAAGCTTTCTTT. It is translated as CSARPRLNTEAFF.